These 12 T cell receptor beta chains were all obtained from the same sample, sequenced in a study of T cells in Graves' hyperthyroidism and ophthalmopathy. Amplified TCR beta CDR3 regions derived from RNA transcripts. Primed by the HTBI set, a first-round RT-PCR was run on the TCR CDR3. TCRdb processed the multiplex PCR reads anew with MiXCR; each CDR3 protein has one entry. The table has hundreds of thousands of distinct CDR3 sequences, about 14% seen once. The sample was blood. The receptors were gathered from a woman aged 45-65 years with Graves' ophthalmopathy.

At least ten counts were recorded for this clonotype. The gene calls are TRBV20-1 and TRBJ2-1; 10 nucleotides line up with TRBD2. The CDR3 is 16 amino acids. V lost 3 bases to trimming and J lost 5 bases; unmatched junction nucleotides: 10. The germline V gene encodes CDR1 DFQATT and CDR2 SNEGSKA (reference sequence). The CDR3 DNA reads TGCAGTGCTAGTGACTTCGGGACTAGCGTTCACAATGAGCAGTTCTTC. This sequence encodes CSASDFGTSVHNEQFF.

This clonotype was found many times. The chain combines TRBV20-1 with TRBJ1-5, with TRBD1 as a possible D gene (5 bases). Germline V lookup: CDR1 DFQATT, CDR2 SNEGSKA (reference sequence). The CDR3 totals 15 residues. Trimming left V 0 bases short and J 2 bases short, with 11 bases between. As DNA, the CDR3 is TGCAGTGCTAGAGATCCAGGGAGGGGCAATCAGCCCCAGCATTTT. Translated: CSARDPGRGNQPQHF.

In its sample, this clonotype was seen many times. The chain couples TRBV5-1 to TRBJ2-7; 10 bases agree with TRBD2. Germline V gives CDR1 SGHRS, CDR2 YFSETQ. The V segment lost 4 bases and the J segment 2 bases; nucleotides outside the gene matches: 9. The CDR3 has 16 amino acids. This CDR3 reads CASSVGLTSGPYEQYF. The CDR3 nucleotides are TGCGCCAGCAGCGTGGGCCTGACTAGCGGGCCCTACGAGCAGTACTTC.

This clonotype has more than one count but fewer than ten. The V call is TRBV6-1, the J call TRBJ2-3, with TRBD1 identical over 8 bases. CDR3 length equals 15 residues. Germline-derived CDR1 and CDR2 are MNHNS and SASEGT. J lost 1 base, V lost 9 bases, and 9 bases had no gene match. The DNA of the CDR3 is TGTGCCAGTAATTTCGAGACAGGGGGCACAGATACGCAGTATTTT. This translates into CASNFETGGTDTQYF.

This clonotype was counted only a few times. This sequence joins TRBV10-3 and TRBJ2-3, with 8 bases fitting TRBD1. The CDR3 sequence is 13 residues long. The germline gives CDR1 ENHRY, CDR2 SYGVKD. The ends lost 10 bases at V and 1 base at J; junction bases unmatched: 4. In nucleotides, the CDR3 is TGTGCCACCTCGGACAGGGGCACAGATACGCAGTATTTT. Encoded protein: CATSDRGTDTQYF.

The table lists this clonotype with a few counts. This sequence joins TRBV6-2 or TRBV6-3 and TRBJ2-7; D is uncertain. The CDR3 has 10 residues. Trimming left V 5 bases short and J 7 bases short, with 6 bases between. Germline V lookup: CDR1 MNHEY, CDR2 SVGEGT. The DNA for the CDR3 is TGTGCCAGCAGTCACGGGGAGCAGTACTTC. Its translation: CASSHGEQYF.

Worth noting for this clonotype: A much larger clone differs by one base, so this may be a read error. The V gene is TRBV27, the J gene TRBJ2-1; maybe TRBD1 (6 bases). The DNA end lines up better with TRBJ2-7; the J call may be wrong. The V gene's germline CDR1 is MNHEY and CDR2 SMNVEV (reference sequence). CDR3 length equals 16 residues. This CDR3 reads CASSLWAGVGYNEQYF. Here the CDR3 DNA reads TGTGCCAGCAGTTTATGGGCAGGGGTTGGGTACAATGAGCAGTACTTC.

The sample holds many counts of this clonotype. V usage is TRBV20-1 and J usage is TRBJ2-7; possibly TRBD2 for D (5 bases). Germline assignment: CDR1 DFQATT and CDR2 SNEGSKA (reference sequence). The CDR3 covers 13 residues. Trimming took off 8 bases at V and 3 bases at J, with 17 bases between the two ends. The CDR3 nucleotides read TGCAGTCCTGTTCTGTCGGGGTACTACGAGCAGTACTTC. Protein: CSPVLSGYYEQYF.

CDR3 sequence (DNA): TGTGCCAGCAGCTTACAGGGGACGGGAACCGGGGAGCTGTTTTTT. It specifies CASSLQGTGTGELFF. The genes are TRBV5-6 and TRBJ2-2; 7 bases map to TRBD1. The CDR3 has 15 amino acids. The trim removed 2 bases at V and 5 bases at J, leaving 6 bases unmatched. The V gene's germline CDR1 is SGHDT and CDR2 YYEEEE.

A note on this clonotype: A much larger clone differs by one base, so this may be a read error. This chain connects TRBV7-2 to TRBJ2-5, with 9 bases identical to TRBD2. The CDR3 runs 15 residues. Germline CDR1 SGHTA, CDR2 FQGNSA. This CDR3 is CASGFSSGNQETQYF. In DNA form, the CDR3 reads TGTGCCAGCGGCTTCTCTAGCGGGAACCAAGAGACCCAGTACTTC.

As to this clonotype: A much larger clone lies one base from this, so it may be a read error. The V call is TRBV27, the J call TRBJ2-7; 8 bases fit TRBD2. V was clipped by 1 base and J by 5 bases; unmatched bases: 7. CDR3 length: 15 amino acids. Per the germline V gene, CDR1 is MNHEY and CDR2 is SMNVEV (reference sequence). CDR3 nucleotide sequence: TGTGCCAGCAGTTTATGGCTAGCGGGTCCCCACGAGCAGTACTTC. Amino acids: CASSLWLAGPHEQYF.

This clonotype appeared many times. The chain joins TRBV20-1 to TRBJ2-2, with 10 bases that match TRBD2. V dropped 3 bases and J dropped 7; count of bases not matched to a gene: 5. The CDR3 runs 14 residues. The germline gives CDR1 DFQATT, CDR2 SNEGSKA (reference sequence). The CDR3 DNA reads TGCAGTGCTAGTCTGCTAGCGGGAGACGGGGAGCTGTTTTTT. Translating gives CSASLLAGDGELFF.